Sequencing of this TCR beta chain was carried out in a study of identical twins' blood T cells. Via MiXCR, TCRdb re-called the 5' RACE reads, giving one row per CDR3 protein. The sample carries 350,000 to 400,000 distinct CDR3 sequences, roughly 31% recorded once. Germline V gene sequence: CDR1 MNHNS, CDR2 SASEGT. The CDR3 extends over 15 amino acids. The V and J ends lost 3 bases and 6 bases respectively, with 15 bases between them. This TCR came from a woman aged 18-49 years in good health. The specimen sequenced was PBMCs. J is TRBJ2-1 and V is TRBV6-1, with a tentative D call TRBD2 (6 bases). The CDR3 region has the DNA TGTGCCAGCAGTGAGGTCTTGGGGGGATCCAATGAGCAGTTCTTC. Amino acids: CASSEVLGGSNEQFF.